The 20 T cell receptor beta chains presented below share a single source sample, sequenced in a study of blood T cell repertoires in COVID-19. TCRdb's table, derived via immunoSEQ multiplex PCR, lists solely in-frame clones and lacks some. The sample yields roughly 160,000 clones, around 82% seen once. Input material: peripheral blood. The source of these receptors is a woman aged 80 or older with active or convalescent COVID-19.

The chain carries TRBV2 and TRBJ1-1, with 8 bases matching TRBD1. J lost 4 bases, V lost 7 bases, and 2 bases had no gene match. Germline V CDR1 and CDR2: SNHLY, FYNNEI. The CDR3 has 12 residues. This CDR3 is CASKDRATEAFF. In nucleotides, the CDR3 is TGTGCCAGCAAGGACAGGGCCACTGAAGCTTTCTTT. The full variable domain, completed using reference TRBV2 and TRBJ1-1, is EPEVTQTPSHQVTQMGQEVILRCVPISNHLYFYWYRQILGQKVEFLVSFYNNEISEKSEIFDDQFSVERPDGSNFTLKIRSTKLEDSAMYFCASKDRATEAFFGQGTRLTVV.

The chain is built from TRBV19 and TRBJ1-2; D unresolved. V was trimmed by 3 bases and J by 5 bases, leaving 10 bases between them. The CDR3 covers 13 residues. Germline V gene sequence: CDR1 LNHDA, CDR2 SQIVND (reference sequence). The CDR3 is CASSMLGLYGYTF. Written as DNA, the CDR3 is TGTGCCAGTAGTATGCTTGGGCTATATGGCTACACCTTC.

This clone has only one observation. This chain joins TRBV4-2 and TRBJ2-2; D is possibly TRBD2 (7 bases). Trimming stripped 1 base from V and 3 bases from J, with 12 bases between. The CDR3 runs 16 residues. The germline V gene has CDR1 LGHNA and CDR2 YNFKEQ. CDR3 amino acids: CASSQVGGADTGELFF. The CDR3 bases are TGTGCCAGCAGCCAAGTGGGGGGGGCGGACACCGGGGAGCTGTTTTTT.

The table lists this clone with a few counts. The rearrangement uses TRBV4-1 and TRBJ1-2; no clear D. The V gene's germline CDR1 is MGHRA and CDR2 YSYEKL. The CDR3 is made up of 17 amino acids. V was clipped by 0 bases and J by 3 bases, with 17 bases between them. CDR3 sequence (DNA): TGCGCCAGCAGCCAAGATTTGCGGGGTATTGTTGACTATGGCTACACCTTC. Translating gives CASSQDLRGIVDYGYTF.

V usage is TRBV19 and J usage is TRBJ1-5; perhaps TRBD1 as D (5 bases). Germline CDR1 and CDR2: LNHDA and SQIVND (reference sequence). V was trimmed by 1 base and J by 5 bases, leaving 12 bases between them. The CDR3 sequence is 15 residues long. Here the CDR3 DNA reads TGTGCCAGTAGTATAGTGGGGACTAGGGATCAGCCCCAGCATTTT. This encodes CASSIVGTRDQPQHF.

The chain combines TRBV7-9 with TRBJ1-5, with D perhaps matching TRBD1 (5 bases). The CDR3 has 16 amino acids. The V gene lost 1 base and the J gene lost 6 bases, with 16 bases spanning the gap. CDR1 SEHNR and CDR2 FQNEAQ come from the germline V gene (reference sequence). CDR3 nucleotides: TGTGCCAGCAGCTTAGTAGGGGAGGAGGGAGTTCAGCCCCAGCATTTT. Translated: CASSLVGEEGVQPQHF.

V gene TRBV19 combines with J gene TRBJ1-1; the D is unclear. Germline loops: CDR1 LNHDA, CDR2 SQIVND (reference sequence). V was trimmed by 3 bases and J by 0 bases, leaving 8 bases between them. This CDR3 spans 14 amino acids. DNA of the CDR3: TGTGCCAGTAGTATTCAGGTGATGAACACTGAAGCTTTCTTT. Protein product: CASSIQVMNTEAFF.

The chain employs TRBV12-3 or TRBV12-4 and TRBJ1-1, with no clear D. The CDR3 is made up of 13 amino acids. V was clipped by 3 bases and J by 4 bases, with 9 bases between them. CDR3 bases: TGTGCCAGCAGTTTCAAAGGGAGCACTGAAGCTTTCTTT. Amino acid sequence: CASSFKGSTEAFF.

The chain couples TRBV7-8 to TRBJ2-5; 9 bases align to TRBD1. J gave up 6 bases and V 5 bases, and 7 bases lay outside the gene matches. The CDR3 covers 14 residues. From germline, CDR1 is SGHVS and CDR2 FQNEAQ. CDR3 protein: CASSHSDRGQTQYF. The CDR3 DNA reads as TGTGCCAGCAGCCACTCGGACAGGGGTCAGACCCAGTACTTC.

The V call is TRBV19, the J call TRBJ2-3; tentatively, D is TRBD2 (6 bases). The CDR3 covers 14 residues. Deletions cut 4 bases from V and 2 bases from J, with 10 bases between. Germline V gene data show CDR1 as LNHDA and CDR2 as SQIVND (reference sequence). CDR3: CASSKDYITDTQYF. The DNA of the CDR3 is TGTGCCAGTAGTAAGGACTACATCACAGATACGCAGTATTTT.

This clone was observed a handful of times. This chain uses TRBV7-9 with TRBJ2-5; D might be TRBD2 (5 bases). The CDR3 is made up of 14 amino acids. The germline CDR1 and CDR2 sequences are SEHNR and FQNEAQ (reference sequence). V lost 2 bases, J lost 4 bases, and 11 bases lay in between. For the CDR3, the DNA is TGTGCCAGCAGCTTAAGACGGGGTGGAGAGACCCAGTACTTC. Residues: CASSLRRGGETQYF.

On this clone: Additional DNA sequences in this sample encode the identical CDR3. The rearrangement joins TRBV5-1 to TRBJ2-7; a possible D gene is TRBD1 (5 bases). V dropped 0 bases and J dropped 0 bases, with 7 bases sitting between them. The CDR3 contains 14 residues. Per the germline V gene, CDR1 is SGHRS and CDR2 is YFSETQ. The CDR3 sequence: CASSLGQSSYEQYF. As DNA, the CDR3 is TGCGCCAGCAGCTTGGGACAGAGCTCCTACGAGCAGTACTTC.

This chain joins TRBV18 and TRBJ1-6; a weak D match, TRBD1 (5 bases). Trimming pared 3 bases from V and 0 bases from J, leaving 21 bases between. Per germline, CDR1 KGHSH and CDR2 LQKENI. This CDR3 is 20 amino acids long. CDR3 sequence: CASSPLRMTESFSYNSPLHF. DNA for the CDR3: TGTGCCAGCTCACCGCTCCGAATGACAGAGAGCTTCTCCTATAATTCACCCCTCCACTTT.

The chain joins TRBV2 to TRBJ2-3; the D gene is possibly TRBD1 (6 bases). With 10 bases removed from V and 0 bases from J, the gap between germline ends came to 14 bases. The CDR3 is 14 amino acids. Germline V gene data show CDR1 as SNHLY and CDR2 as FYNNEI. The CDR3, as DNA: TGTGCCAACGCGCGACAGGTTAGCACAGATACGCAGTATTTT. Its protein product is CANARQVSTDTQYF.

The rearrangement links TRBV5-1 to TRBJ1-1, with D tentatively TRBD1 (6 bases). Deletions cut 4 bases from V and 3 bases from J, with 16 bases between. The CDR3 has 15 residues. Germline CDR1 reads SGHRS; CDR2 reads YFSETQ. CDR3 in amino acids: CASSRSGQSYTEAFF. CDR3 sequence (DNA): TGCGCCAGCAGCCGATCCGGACAGAGCTACACTGAAGCTTTCTTT.

The rearrangement joins TRBV18 to TRBJ2-2; the D gene is possibly TRBD2 (5 bases). V was trimmed by 3 bases and J by 0 bases, leaving 17 bases between them. Germline values: CDR1 KGHSH, CDR2 LQKENI. The CDR3 has 18 residues. The CDR3 bases are TGTGCCAGCTCACCGGTGGTTGCGGGCGGAGCGAACACCGGGGAGCTGTTTTTT. Protein product: CASSPVVAGGANTGELFF.

This chain connects TRBV19 to TRBJ2-1; 12 bases map to TRBD2. The V gene's germline CDR1 is LNHDA and CDR2 SQIVND (reference sequence). The CDR3 is 15 amino acids. V dropped 5 bases and J dropped 6; count of bases not matched to a gene: 5. The CDR3 nucleotides read TGTGCCAGTAGTCCTCTAGCGGGAGGGGTCAATGAGCAGTTCTTC. Translating gives CASSPLAGGVNEQFF.

This rearrangement joins TRBV5-1 to TRBJ2-5, with TRBD2 identical over 9 bases. CDR3 length: 16 residues. Germline CDR1 SGHRS, CDR2 YFSETQ. J lost 3 bases, V lost 3 bases, and 9 bases had no gene match. The CDR3, as DNA: TGCGCCAGCAGCTGGTCGACTAGCGGCGGCGAAGAGACCCAGTACTTC. Amino acids: CASSWSTSGGEETQYF.

The chain links TRBV7-9 to TRBJ1-2; 8 nucleotides align to TRBD1. V was pared by 4 bases and J by 2 bases, with 6 bases of the junction left unmatched. The CDR3 length is 15 residues. Germline values: CDR1 SEHNR, CDR2 FQNEAQ (reference sequence). This CDR3 reads CASSSDRTGNYGYTF. The CDR3 DNA sequence: TGTGCCAGCAGCTCCGATAGGACAGGGAACTATGGCTACACCTTC.

In DNA form, the CDR3 reads TGTGCCAGCAGCCCCGGCGGCGGGGGCTCCTACAATGAGCAGTTCTTC. It encodes CASSPGGGGSYNEQFF. The chain joins TRBV5-4 to TRBJ2-1, with 7 bases that match TRBD2. Looked up from germline, CDR1 is SGHNT and CDR2 is YYREEE (reference sequence). V shed 4 bases, J shed 0 bases, and the junction held 7 bases outside the gene matches. The CDR3 runs to 16 residues. Drawing the rest from reference TRBV5-4 and TRBJ2-1, the complete variable domain is ETGVTQSPTHLIKTRGQQVTLRCSSQSGHNTVSWYQQALGQGPQFIFQYYREEENGRGNFPPRFSGLQFPNYSSELNVNALELDDSALYLCASSPGGGGSYNEQFFGPGTRLTVL.